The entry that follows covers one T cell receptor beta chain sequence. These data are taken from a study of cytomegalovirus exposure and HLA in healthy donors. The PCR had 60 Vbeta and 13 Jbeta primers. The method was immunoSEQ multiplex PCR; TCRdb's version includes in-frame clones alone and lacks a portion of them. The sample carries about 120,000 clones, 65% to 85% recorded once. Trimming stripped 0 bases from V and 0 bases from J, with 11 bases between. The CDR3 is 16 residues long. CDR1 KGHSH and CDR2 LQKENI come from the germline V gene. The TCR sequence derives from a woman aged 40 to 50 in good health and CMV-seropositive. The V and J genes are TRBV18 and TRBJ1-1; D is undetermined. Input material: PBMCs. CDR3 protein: CASSPPSRAMNTEAFF. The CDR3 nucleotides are TGTGCCAGCTCACCACCGTCGAGGGCCATGAACACTGAAGCTTTCTTT.